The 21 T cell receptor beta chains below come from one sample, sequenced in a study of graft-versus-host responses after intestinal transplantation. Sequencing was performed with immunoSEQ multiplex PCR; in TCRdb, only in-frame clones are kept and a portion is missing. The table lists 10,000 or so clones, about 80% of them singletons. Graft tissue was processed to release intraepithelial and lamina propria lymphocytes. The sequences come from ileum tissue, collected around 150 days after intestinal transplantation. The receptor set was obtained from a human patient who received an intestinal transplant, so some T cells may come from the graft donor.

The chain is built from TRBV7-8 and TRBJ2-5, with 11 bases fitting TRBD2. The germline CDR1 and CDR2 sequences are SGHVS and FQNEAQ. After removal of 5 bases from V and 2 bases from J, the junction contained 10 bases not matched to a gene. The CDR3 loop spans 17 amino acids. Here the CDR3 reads CASSPLGSGGVQETQYF. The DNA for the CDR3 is TGTGCCAGCAGCCCCTTGGGTAGCGGGGGGGTACAAGAGACCCAGTACTTC.

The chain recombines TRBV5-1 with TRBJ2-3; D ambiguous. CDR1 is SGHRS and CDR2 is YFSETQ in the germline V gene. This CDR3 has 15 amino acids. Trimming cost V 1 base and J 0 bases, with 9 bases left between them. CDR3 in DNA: TGCGCCAGCAGCTTGACGGTTCCTAGCACAGATACGCAGTATTTT. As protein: CASSLTVPSTDTQYF.

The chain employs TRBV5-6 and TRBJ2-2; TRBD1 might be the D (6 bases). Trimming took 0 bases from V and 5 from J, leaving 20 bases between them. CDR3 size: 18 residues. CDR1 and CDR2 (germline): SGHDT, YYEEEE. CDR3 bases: TGTGCCAGCAGCTTGGCCCCTTCCCGGGACACAAGAACCGGGGAGCTGTTTTTT. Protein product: CASSLAPSRDTRTGELFF.

The CDR3 sequence: CASTPSGLASNTGELFF. The DNA of the CDR3 is TGTGCCAGCACCCCTTCGGGACTAGCGTCGAACACCGGGGAGCTGTTTTTT. V is TRBV9 and J is TRBJ2-2; 10 bases align to TRBD2. The V gene's germline CDR1 is SGDLS and CDR2 YYNGEE. The CDR3 runs 17 residues. The trim removed 6 bases at V and 0 bases at J, leaving 8 bases unmatched.

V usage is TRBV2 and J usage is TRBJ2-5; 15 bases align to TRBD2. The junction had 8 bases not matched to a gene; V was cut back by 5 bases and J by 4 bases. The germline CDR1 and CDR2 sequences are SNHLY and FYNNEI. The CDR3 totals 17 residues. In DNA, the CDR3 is TGTGCCAGCAGTTTGAGGACTAGCGGGGGGGCCGGAGAGACCCAGTACTTC. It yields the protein CASSLRTSGGAGETQYF.

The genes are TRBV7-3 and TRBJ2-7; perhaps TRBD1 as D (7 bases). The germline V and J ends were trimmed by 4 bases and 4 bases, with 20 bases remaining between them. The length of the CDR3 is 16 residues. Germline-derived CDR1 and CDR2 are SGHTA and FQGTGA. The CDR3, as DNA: TGTGCCAGCAGCTACTCACGCGGGACAGCCCCTTACGAGCAGTACTTC. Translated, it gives CASSYSRGTAPYEQYF.

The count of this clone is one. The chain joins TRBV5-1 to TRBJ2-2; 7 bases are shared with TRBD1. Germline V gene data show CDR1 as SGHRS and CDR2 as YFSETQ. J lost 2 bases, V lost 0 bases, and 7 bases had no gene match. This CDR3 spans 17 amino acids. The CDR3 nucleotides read TGCGCCAGCAGCTTGGGGGCGACAGGGACAAACACCGGGGAGCTGTTTTTT. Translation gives CASSLGATGTNTGELFF. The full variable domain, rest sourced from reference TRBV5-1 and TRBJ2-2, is KAGVTQTPRYLIKTRGQQVTLSCSPISGHRSVSWYQQTPGQGLQFLFEYFSETQRNKGNFPGRFSGRQFSNSRSEMNVSTLELGDSALYLCASSLGATGTNTGELFFGEGSRLTVL.

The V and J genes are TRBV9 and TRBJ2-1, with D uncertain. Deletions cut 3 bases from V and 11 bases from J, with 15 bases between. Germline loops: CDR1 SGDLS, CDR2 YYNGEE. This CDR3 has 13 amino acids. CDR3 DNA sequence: TGTGCCAGCAGCGCCCCCTACTACGCGAAGCAGTTCTTC. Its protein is CASSAPYYAKQFF.

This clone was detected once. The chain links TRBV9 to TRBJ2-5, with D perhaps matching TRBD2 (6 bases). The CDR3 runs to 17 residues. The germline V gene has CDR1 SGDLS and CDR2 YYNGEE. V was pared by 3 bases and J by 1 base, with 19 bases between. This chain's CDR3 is CASSARSAGSFQETQYF. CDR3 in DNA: TGTGCCAGCAGCGCCCGATCGGCGGGGTCTTTCCAAGAGACCCAGTACTTC.

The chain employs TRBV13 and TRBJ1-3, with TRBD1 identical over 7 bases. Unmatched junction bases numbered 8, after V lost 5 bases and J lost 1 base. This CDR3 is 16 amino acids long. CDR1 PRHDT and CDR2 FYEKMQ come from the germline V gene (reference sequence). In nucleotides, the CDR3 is TGTGCCAGCAGCCAGGGGGAAAGGTCGTCTGGAAACACCATATATTTT. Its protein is CASSQGERSSGNTIYF.

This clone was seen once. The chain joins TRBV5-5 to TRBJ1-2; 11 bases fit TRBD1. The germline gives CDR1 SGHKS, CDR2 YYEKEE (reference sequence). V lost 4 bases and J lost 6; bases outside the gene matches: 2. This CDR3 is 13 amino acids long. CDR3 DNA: TGTGCCAGCAGCGGGGACAGGGGGAATGGCTACACCTTC. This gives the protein CASSGDRGNGYTF.

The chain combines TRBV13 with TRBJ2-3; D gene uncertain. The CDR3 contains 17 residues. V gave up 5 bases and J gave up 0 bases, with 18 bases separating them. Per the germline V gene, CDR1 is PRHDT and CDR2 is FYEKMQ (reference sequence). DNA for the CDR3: TGTGCCAGCAGCGCCGGAGATCAAACCCCCAGCACAGATACGCAGTATTTT. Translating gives CASSAGDQTPSTDTQYF.

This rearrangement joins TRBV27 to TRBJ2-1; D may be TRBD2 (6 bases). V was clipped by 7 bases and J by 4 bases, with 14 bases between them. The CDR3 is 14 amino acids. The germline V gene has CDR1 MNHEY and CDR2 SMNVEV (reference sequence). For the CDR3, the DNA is TGTGCCAGCACAGTTAGCGGATCGTACAATGAGCAGTTCTTC. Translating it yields CASTVSGSYNEQFF.

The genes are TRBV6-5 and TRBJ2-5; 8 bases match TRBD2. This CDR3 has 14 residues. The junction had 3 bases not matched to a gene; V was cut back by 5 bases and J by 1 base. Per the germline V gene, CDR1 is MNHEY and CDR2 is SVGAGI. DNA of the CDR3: TGTGCCAGCAGTCACGGGACTAGCCAAGAGACCCAGTACTTC. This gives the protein CASSHGTSQETQYF.

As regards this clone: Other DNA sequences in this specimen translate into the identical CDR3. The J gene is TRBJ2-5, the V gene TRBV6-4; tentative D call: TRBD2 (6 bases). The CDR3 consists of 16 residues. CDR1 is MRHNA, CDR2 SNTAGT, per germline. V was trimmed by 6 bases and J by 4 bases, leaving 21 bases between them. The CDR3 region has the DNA TGTGCCAGCAGCCTTTTCCGGGGGAGATCGTCAGAGACCCAGTACTTC. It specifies CASSLFRGRSSETQYF.

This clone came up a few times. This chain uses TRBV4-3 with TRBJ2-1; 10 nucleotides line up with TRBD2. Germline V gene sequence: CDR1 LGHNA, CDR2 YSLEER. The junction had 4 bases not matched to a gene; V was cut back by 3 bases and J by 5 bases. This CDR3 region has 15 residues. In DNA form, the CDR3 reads TGCGCCAGCAGCCAGGACGGACTAGCGGACAATGAGCAGTTCTTC. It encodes CASSQDGLADNEQFF.

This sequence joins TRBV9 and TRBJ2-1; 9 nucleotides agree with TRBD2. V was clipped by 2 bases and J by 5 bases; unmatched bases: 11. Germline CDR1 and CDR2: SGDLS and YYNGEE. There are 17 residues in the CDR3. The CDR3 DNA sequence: TGTGCCAGCAGCGTCCTAGATAGCGGGAGAGAACACAATGAGCAGTTCTTC. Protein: CASSVLDSGREHNEQFF. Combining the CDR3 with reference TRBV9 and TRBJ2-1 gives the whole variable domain DSGVTQTPKHLITATGQRVTLRCSPRSGDLSVYWYQQSLDQGLQFLIQYYNGEERAKGNILERFSAQQFPDLHSELNLSSLELGDSALYFCASSVLDSGREHNEQFFGPGTRLTVL.

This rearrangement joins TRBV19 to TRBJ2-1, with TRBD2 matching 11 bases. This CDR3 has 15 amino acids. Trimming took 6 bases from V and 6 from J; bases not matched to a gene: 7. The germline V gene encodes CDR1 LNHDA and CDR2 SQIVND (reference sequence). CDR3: CASRVAGGPSNEQFF. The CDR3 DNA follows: TGTGCCAGTAGGGTAGCGGGAGGGCCCTCCAATGAGCAGTTCTTC. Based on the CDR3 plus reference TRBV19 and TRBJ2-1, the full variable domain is DGGITQSPKYLFRKEGQNVTLSCEQNLNHDAMYWYRQDPGQGLRLIYYSQIVNDFQKGDIAEGYSVSREKKESFPLTVTSAQKNPTAFYLCASRVAGGPSNEQFFGPGTRLTVL.

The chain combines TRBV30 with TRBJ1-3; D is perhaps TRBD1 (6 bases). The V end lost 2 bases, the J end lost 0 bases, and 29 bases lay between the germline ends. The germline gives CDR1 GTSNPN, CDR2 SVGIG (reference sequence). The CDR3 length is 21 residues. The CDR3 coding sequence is TGTGCCTGGAGTAGCTCCGATCGGGACAATTCCTGTTTAATCTCTGGAAACACCATATATTTT. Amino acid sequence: CAWSSSDRDNSCLISGNTIYF.

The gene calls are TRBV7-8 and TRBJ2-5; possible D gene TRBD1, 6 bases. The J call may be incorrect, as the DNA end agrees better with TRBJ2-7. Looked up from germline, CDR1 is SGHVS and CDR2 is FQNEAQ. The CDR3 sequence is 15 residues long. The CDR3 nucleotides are TGTGCCAGCAGCGCCGACAGGTTCTACTCCTACGAGCAGTACTTC. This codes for CASSADRFYSYEQYF.

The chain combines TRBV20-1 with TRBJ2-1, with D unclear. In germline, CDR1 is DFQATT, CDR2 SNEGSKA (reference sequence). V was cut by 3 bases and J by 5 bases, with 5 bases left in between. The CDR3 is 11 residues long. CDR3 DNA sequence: TGCAGTGCTAGGCAGGACAATGAGCAGTTCTTC. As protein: CSARQDNEQFF.